Listed below are T cell receptor beta chains from one sample, sequenced in a study of blood T cell repertoires in COVID-19. TCRdb's copy holds only in-frame clones and misses some; the assay was immunoSEQ multiplex PCR. The profile shows hundreds of thousands of clones, 70% to 90% of them singletons. Sequenced input: peripheral blood. The receptor source for this set is a man between 65 and 85 years old with acute or convalescent COVID-19. The CDR3 runs from the conserved cysteine through the conserved F or W. A D gene is named only where the DNA matches it firmly. The size entry is marked missing in some rows and otherwise reads once, few, many or a size class.

clone_size	v_call	d_call	j_call	cdr3_aa	cdr3_nt
.	TRBV27	TRBD1	TRBJ1-2	CASSSRTGDYGYTF	TGTGCCAGCAGTTCCAGGACAGGCGACTATGGCTACACCTTC
.	TRBV5-4	.	TRBJ2-2	CASSFSVSGELFF	TGTGCCAGCAGCTTTAGCGTCTCCGGGGAGCTGTTTTTT
.	TRBV28	.	TRBJ1-5	CASTGLGNSNQPQHF	TGTGCCAGCACTGGACTGGGAAATAGCAATCAGCCCCAGCATTTT
.	TRBV2	.	TRBJ1-6	CASIGVSYNSPLHF	TGTGCCAGCATAGGGGTATCCTATAATTCACCCCTCCACTTT
.	TRBV7-9	.	TRBJ1-4	CATGGVGEKLFF	TGTGCCACGGGAGGGGTGGGTGAAAAACTGTTTTTT
.	TRBV5-1	TRBD2	TRBJ2-3	CASNGLAGGDTQYF	TGCGCCAGCAATGGACTAGCGGGGGGAGATACGCAGTATTTT
.	TRBV7-9	TRBD1	TRBJ1-1	CASSLGSGTGGVEAFF	TGTGCCAGCAGCTTAGGGTCCGGGACAGGGGGCGTTGAAGCTTTCTTT
.	TRBV5-6	TRBD1	TRBJ2-2	CASSTRDRGDTGELFF	TGTGCCAGCAGCACCCGGGACAGGGGGGACACCGGGGAGCTGTTTTTT
.	TRBV2	.	TRBJ1-4	CASSPTEQNEKLFF	TGTGCCAGCAGTCCGACAGAACAGAATGAAAAACTGTTTTTT
.	TRBV9	.	TRBJ1-6	CASSSRSGDNSPLHF	TGTGCCAGCAGCTCCAGGTCAGGGGATAATTCACCCCTCCACTTT
.	TRBV5-6	.	TRBJ2-3	CASSPPGEGTDTQYF	TGTGCCAGCAGCCCCCCGGGAGAGGGAACAGATACGCAGTATTTT
.	TRBV6-5	TRBD1	TRBJ1-5	CASTPGQGGNQPQHF	TGTGCCAGCACACCGGGACAGGGTGGCAATCAGCCCCAGCATTTT
.	TRBV6-5	TRBD2	TRBJ2-3	CASYSGGQGADTQYF	TGTGCCAGCTACTCGGGGGGGCAAGGCGCAGATACGCAGTATTTT
.	TRBV5-1	TRBD2	TRBJ2-1	CASSLGSKAGKNYNEQFF	TGCGCCAGCTCGCTTGGTTCGAAAGCGGGAAAGAACTACAATGAGCAGTTCTTC
few	TRBV18	TRBD1	TRBJ2-7	CASSPGTASYEQYF	TGTGCCAGCTCACCAGGGACAGCGTCCTACGAGCAGTACTTC
.	TRBV19	.	TRBJ2-3	CASSFRDGARGTDTQYF	TGTGCCAGTAGTTTCCGTGATGGGGCGAGGGGGACAGATACGCAGTATTTT
.	TRBV19	.	TRBJ2-1	CASIPDRYNEQFF	TGTGCCAGTATTCCGGACAGATACAATGAGCAGTTCTTC
.	TRBV18	.	TRBJ1-5	CASSPTPLVYQPQHF	TGTGCCAGCTCACCAACCCCTTTAGTATATCAGCCCCAGCATTTT
.	TRBV4-2	.	TRBJ2-7	CASSQDFREYEQYF	TGTGCCAGCAGCCAAGATTTCAGGGAATACGAGCAGTACTTC
.	TRBV18	TRBD2	TRBJ2-7	CASSGTSGSYEQYF	TGTGCCAGCTCCGGGACTAGCGGGAGCTACGAGCAGTACTTC
.	TRBV5-1	.	TRBJ1-5	CASSLARGQPQHF	TGCGCCAGCAGCTTGGCCAGGGGACAGCCCCAGCATTTT
once	TRBV9	TRBD1	TRBJ2-6	CASSVAGQGTGANVLTF	TGTGCCAGCAGCGTAGCAGGACAGGGGACGGGGGCCAACGTCCTGACTTTC
once	TRBV6-5	.	TRBJ2-2	CASSYTANTGELFF	TGTGCCAGCAGTTACACAGCGAACACCGGGGAGCTGTTTTTT
.	TRBV27	TRBD1	TRBJ1-1	CASSLWTGSTEAFF	TGTGCCAGCAGTTTATGGACAGGGTCAACTGAAGCTTTCTTT
.	TRBV6-5	.	TRBJ1-2	CASSRTGFNYGYTF	TGTGCCAGCAGCCGTACAGGGTTTAACTATGGCTACACCTTC
.	TRBV7-2	.	TRBJ1-6	CASSSRPGSSYNSPLHF	TGTGCCAGCAGCTCCCGACCGGGGAGCTCCTATAATTCACCCCTCCACTTT
once	TRBV6-6	TRBD1	TRBJ2-1	CASSHDRVHEQFF	TGTGCCAGCAGCCACGACAGGGTCCATGAGCAGTTCTTC
.	TRBV4-1	TRBD2	TRBJ2-2	CASSPRTSGKNTGELFF	TGCGCCAGCAGCCCCCGGACTAGCGGGAAGAACACCGGGGAGCTGTTTTTT
.	TRBV18	.	TRBJ1-6	CASSQSGSYNSPLHF	TGTGCCAGCTCACAGTCGGGCTCCTATAATTCACCCCTCCACTTT
.	TRBV7-9	.	TRBJ1-6	CASSPNTAGISPLHF	TGTGCCAGCAGCCCTAATACAGCGGGAATTTCACCCCTCCACTTT
.	TRBV7-8	TRBD2	TRBJ2-3	CASNRAGGLTDTQYF	TGTGCCAGCAACCGAGCGGGGGGTCTCACAGATACGCAGTATTTT
.	TRBV5-6	TRBD2	TRBJ2-5	CASSLDIAGGYQETQYF	TGTGCCAGCAGCTTGGATATAGCGGGAGGGTACCAAGAGACCCAGTACTTC
once	TRBV12-2	.	TRBJ2-2	CASRLDDDGTSRSGELFF	TGTGCAAGTCGCTTAGATGATGACGGGACTAGTCGCTCCGGGGAGCTGTTTTTT
.	TRBV20-1	TRBD1	TRBJ2-7	CSASNRGSYEQYF	TGCAGTGCTAGTAACAGGGGATCCTACGAGCAGTACTTC
.	TRBV7-8	TRBD1	TRBJ2-1	CASSFFGALGLGGKQFF	TGTGCCAGCAGCTTTTTCGGGGCTTTGGGGTTAGGGGGCAAGCAGTTCTTC
few	TRBV3-1/TRBV3-2	.	TRBJ2-2	CASSQGREYVGELFF	TGTGCCAGCAGCCAAGGACGGGAGTATGTCGGGGAGCTGTTTTTT
.	TRBV5-1	.	TRBJ1-1	CASSLSGDTEAFF	TGCGCCAGCAGCTTGTCGGGGGACACTGAAGCTTTCTTT
.	TRBV2	TRBD1	TRBJ2-2	CASRVGQANTGELFF	TGTGCCAGCAGAGTAGGACAGGCGAACACCGGGGAGCTGTTTTTT
.	TRBV14	TRBD1	TRBJ1-6	CASSQWTGSNSPLHF	TGTGCCAGCAGCCAATGGACAGGTAGCAATTCACCCCTCCACTTT
.	TRBV7-8	.	TRBJ1-5	CASSLVSGNQPQHF	TGTGCCAGCAGCTTAGTATCGGGGAATCAGCCCCAGCATTTT
.	TRBV7-9	TRBD2	TRBJ2-5	CASSLPAGGSQYF	TGTGCCAGCAGCTTGCCAGCGGGGGGCTCCCAGTACTTC
.	TRBV11-2	.	TRBJ2-3	CASSRQGGVDTQYF	TGTGCCAGCAGCCGACAGGGAGGTGTTGATACGCAGTATTTT
.	TRBV3-1/TRBV3-2	.	TRBJ2-4	CASSQDSLTLSGKNIQYF	TGTGCCAGCAGCCAAGATTCTTTAACCCTCTCGGGCAAAAACATTCAGTACTTC
.	TRBV7-9	.	TRBJ1-4	CASSLNLGRDEKLFF	TGTGCCAGCAGCTTAAATTTAGGGCGGGATGAAAAACTGTTTTTT
few	TRBV14	.	TRBJ1-6	CASSQETGSISPLHF	TGTGCCAGCAGCCAAGAGACAGGTTCGATATCACCCCTCCACTTT
.	TRBV4-3	.	TRBJ1-1	CASSQDWGQNTEAFF	TGCGCCAGCAGCCAAGATTGGGGGCAGAACACTGAAGCTTTCTTT